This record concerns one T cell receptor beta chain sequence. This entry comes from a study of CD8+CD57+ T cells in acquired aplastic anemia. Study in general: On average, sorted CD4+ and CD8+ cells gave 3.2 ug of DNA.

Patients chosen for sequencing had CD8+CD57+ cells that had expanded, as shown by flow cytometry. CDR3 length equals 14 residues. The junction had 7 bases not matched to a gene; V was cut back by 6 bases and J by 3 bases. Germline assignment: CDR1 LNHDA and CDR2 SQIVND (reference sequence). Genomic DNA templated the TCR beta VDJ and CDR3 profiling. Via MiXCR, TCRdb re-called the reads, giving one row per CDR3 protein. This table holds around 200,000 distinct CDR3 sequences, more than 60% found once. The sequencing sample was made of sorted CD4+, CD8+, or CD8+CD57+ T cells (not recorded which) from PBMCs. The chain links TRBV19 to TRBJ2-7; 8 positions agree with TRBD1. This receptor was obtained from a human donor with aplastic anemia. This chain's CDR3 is CASSDRGPHYEQYF. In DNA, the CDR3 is TGTGCCAGTAGCGACAGGGGACCTCACTACGAGCAGTACTTC.